This T cell receptor (beta chain) emerged from a study of T-cell reconstitution after alpha-beta-depleted transplantation in children. Unique molecular identifiers were built into the TCRbeta library. TCRdb used MiXCR to reprocess the PCR reads, holding one entry per CDR3 protein. This sample has about 610,000 distinct CDR3 sequences, with roughly a tenth found just once. This clonotype has a handful of counts. The CDR3 has 15 amino acids. Trimming cost V 3 bases and J 2 bases, with 12 bases left between them. Looked up from germline, CDR1 is SGDLS and CDR2 is YYNGEE. This specimen consisted of PBMCs from the stem cell graft donor, obtained from the stem cell graft. The chain employs TRBV9 and TRBJ2-4; D is ambiguous. The sequence was collected from a human donor who donated a stem cell graft to a child with acute myeloid leukemia. The CDR3 DNA is TGTGCCAGCAGCGCAGGCCGTGGCTCCAAAAACATTCAGTACTTC. Its protein product is CASSAGRGSKNIQYF.